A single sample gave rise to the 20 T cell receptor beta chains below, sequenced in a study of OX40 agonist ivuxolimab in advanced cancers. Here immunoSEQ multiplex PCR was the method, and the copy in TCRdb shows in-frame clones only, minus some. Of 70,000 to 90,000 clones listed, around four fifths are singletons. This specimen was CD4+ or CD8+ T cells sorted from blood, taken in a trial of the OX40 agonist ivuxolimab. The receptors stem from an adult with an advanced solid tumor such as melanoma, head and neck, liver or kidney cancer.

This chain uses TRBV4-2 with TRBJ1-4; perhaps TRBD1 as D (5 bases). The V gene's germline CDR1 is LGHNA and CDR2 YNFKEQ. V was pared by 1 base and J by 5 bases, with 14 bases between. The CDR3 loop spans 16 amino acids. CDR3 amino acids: CASSQASGVENEKLFF. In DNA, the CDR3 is TGTGCCAGCAGCCAAGCCTCGGGGGTGGAAAATGAAAAACTGTTTTTT.

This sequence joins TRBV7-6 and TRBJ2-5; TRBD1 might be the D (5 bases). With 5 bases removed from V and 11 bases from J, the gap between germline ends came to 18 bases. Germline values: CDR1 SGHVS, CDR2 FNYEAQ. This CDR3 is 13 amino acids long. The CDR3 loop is CASSPEQGSQQYF. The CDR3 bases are TGTGCCAGCAGCCCCGAGCAGGGTAGCCAGCAGTACTTC.

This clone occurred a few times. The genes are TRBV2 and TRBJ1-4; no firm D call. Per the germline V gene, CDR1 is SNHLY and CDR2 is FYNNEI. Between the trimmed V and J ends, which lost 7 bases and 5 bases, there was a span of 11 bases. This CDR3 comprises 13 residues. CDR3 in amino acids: CASTYGINEKLFF. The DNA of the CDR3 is TGTGCCAGCACCTACGGGATCAATGAAAAACTGTTTTTT.

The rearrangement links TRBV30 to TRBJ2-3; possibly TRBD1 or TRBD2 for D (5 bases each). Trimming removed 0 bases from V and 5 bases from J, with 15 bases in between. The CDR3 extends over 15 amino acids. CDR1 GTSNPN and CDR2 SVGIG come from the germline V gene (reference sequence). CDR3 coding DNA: TGTGCCTGGAGTGTACTGGGGACCCGAGGAGATACGCAGTATTTT. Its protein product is CAWSVLGTRGDTQYF.

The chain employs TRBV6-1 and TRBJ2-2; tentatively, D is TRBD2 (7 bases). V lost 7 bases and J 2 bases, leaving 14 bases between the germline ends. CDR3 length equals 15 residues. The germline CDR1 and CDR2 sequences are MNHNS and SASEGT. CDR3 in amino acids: CASMLGGANTGELFF. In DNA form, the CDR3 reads TGTGCCAGCATGCTGGGGGGGGCTAACACCGGGGAGCTGTTTTTT.

For the CDR3, the DNA is TGTGCCAGCTCACCACCGGAGCGGGGGGTCACAGATACGCAGTATTTT. Amino acids: CASSPPERGVTDTQYF. V gene TRBV18 combines with J gene TRBJ2-3; TRBD2 matches 9 bases. Germline V gives CDR1 KGHSH, CDR2 LQKENI. J lost 2 bases, V lost 0 bases, and 3 bases had no gene match. The CDR3 sequence is 16 residues long.

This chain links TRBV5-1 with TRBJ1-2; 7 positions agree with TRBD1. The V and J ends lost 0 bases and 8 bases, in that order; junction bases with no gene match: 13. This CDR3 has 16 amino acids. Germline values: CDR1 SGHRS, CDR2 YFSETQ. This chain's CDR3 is CASSLAGGTVDGGYTF. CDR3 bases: TGCGCCAGCAGCTTGGCTGGCGGGACAGTAGACGGGGGCTACACCTTC.

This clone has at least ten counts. The CDR3 DNA is TGTGCCAGCAGCTCTACTGGGGGGAGGAGCTATGGCTACACCTTC. Protein sequence: CASSSTGGRSYGYTF. The rearrangement uses TRBV7-2 and TRBJ1-2; possibly TRBD1 for D (5 bases). The length of the CDR3 is 15 residues. The V gene's germline CDR1 is SGHTA and CDR2 FQGNSA. Trimming shortened V by 4 bases and J by 4 bases, and 16 bases separated the two germline ends.

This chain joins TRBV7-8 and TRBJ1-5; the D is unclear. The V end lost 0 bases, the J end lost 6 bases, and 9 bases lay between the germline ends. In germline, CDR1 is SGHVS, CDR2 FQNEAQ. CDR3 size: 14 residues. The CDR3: CASSLAQEAQPQHF. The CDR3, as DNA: TGTGCCAGCAGCTTAGCGCAGGAGGCTCAGCCCCAGCATTTT.

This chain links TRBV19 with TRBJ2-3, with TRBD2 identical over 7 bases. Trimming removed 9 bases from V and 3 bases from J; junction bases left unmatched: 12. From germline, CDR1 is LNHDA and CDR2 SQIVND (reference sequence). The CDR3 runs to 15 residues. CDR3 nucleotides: TGTGCCAGCGGGGAGGGGAACGTGTTAACAGATACGCAGTATTTT. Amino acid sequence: CASGEGNVLTDTQYF.

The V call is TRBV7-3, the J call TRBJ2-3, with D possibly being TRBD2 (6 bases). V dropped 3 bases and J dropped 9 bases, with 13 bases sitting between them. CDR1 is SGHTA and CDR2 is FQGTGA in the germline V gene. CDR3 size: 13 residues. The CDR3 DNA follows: TGTGCCAGCAGCTTGAATCCTCGGGAGACGCAGTATTTT. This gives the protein CASSLNPRETQYF.

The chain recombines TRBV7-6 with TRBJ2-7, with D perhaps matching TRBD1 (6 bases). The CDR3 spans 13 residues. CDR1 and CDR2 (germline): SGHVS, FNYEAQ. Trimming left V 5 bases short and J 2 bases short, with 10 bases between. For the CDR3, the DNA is TGTGCCAGCAGCGAACAGGGCCCCTACGAGCAGTACTTC. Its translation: CASSEQGPYEQYF.

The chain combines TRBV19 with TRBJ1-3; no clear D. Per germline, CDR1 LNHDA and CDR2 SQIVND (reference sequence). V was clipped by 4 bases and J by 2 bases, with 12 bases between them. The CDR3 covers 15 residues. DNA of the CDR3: TGTGCCAGTAGTAGCAACAGTAACACTGGAAACACCATATATTTT. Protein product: CASSSNSNTGNTIYF.

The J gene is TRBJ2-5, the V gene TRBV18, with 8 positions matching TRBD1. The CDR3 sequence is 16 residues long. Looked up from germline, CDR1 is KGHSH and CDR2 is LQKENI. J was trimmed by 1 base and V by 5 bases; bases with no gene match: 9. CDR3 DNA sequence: TGTGCCAGCTCATCAACCGGACAGGGACTCCAAGAGACCCAGTACTTC. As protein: CASSSTGQGLQETQYF.

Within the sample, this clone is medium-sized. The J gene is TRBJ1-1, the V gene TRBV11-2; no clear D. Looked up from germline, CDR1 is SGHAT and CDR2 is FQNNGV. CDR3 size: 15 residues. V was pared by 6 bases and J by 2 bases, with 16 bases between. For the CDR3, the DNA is TGTGCCAGCAGGCCGATCGGACGGGCAAACACTGAAGCTTTCTTT. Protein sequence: CASRPIGRANTEAFF.

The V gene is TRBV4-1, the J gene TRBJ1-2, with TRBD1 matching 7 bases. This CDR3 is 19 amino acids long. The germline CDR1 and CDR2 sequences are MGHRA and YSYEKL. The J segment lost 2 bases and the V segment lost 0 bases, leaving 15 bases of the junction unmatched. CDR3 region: CASSQDGGQGEIVNYGYTF. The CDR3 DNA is TGCGCCAGCAGCCAAGATGGGGGGCAGGGGGAAATCGTAAACTATGGCTACACCTTC.

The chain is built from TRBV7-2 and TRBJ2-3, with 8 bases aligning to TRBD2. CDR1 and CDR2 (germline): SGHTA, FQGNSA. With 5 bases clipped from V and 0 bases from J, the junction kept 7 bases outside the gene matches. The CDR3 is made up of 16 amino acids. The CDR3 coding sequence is TGTGCCAGCAGCCGACTAGCGCGATCTAGCACAGATACGCAGTATTTT. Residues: CASSRLARSSTDTQYF.

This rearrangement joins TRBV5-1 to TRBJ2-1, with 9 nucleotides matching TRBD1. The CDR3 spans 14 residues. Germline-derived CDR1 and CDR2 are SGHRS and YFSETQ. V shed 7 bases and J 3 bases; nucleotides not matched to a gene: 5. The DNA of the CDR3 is TGCGCCAGCGGCGGGACAGGGCTCTACAATGAGCAGTTCTTC. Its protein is CASGGTGLYNEQFF. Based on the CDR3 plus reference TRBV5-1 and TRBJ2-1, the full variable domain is KAGVTQTPRYLIKTRGQQVTLSCSPISGHRSVSWYQQTPGQGLQFLFEYFSETQRNKGNFPGRFSGRQFSNSRSEMNVSTLELGDSALYLCASGGTGLYNEQFFGPGTRLTVL.

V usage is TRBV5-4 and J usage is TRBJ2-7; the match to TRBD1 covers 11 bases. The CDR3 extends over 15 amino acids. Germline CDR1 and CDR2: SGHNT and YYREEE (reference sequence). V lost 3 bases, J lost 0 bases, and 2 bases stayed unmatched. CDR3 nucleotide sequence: TGTGCCAGCAGCTCGGGGACAGGGGGCTCCTACGAGCAGTACTTC. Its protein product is CASSSGTGGSYEQYF.

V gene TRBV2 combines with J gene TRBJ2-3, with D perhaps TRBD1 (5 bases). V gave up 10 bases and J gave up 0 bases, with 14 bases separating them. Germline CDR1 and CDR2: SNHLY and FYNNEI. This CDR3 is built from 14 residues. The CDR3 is CATRTYESTDTQYF. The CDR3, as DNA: TGTGCCACCAGGACATATGAGAGCACAGATACGCAGTATTTT.